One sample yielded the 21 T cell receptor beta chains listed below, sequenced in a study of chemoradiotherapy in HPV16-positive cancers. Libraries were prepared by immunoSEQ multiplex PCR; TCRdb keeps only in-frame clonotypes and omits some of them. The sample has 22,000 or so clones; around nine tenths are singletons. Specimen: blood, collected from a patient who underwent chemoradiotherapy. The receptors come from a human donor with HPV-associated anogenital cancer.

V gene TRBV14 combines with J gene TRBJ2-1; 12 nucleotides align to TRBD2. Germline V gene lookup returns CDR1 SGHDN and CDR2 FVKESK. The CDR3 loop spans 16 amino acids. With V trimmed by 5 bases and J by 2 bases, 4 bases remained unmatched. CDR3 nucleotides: TGTGCCAGCAGCAAATCTAGCGGGGGGGCCTACAATGAGCAGTTCTTC. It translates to CASSKSSGGAYNEQFF.

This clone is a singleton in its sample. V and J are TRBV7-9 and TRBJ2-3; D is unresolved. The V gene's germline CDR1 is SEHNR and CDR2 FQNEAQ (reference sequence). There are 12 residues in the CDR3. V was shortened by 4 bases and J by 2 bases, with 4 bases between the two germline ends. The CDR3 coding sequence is TGTGCCAGCAGCTCAACCACAGATACGCAGTATTTT. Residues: CASSSTTDTQYF.

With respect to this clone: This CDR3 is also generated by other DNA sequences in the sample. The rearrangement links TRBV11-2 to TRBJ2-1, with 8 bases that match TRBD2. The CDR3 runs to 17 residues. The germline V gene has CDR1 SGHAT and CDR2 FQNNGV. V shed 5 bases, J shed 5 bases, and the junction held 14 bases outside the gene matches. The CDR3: CASSPGLSGGNDNEQFF. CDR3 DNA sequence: TGTGCCAGCAGCCCGGGCCTGAGCGGGGGAAATGACAATGAGCAGTTCTTC.

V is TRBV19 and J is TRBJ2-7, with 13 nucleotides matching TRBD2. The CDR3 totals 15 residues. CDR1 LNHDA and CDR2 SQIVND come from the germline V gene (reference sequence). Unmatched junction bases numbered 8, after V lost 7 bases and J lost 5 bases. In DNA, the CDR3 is TGTGCCAGTACCATGACTAGCGGGGGGTTCCACGAGCAGTACTTC. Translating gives CASTMTSGGFHEQYF. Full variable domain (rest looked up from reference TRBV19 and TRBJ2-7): DGGITQSPKYLFRKEGQNVTLSCEQNLNHDAMYWYRQDPGQGLRLIYYSQIVNDFQKGDIAEGYSVSREKKESFPLTVTSAQKNPTAFYLCASTMTSGGFHEQYFGPGTRLTVT.

The CDR3 DNA reads TGTGCCAGCAGCTCCGGACAGGGGTTGCGTTATGGCTACACCTTC. It yields the protein CASSSGQGLRYGYTF. This chain uses TRBV27 with TRBJ1-2; TRBD1 matches 9 bases. The V segment lost 6 bases and the J segment 5 bases; nucleotides outside the gene matches: 10. Germline V CDR1 and CDR2: MNHEY, SMNVEV (reference sequence). The CDR3 covers 15 residues.

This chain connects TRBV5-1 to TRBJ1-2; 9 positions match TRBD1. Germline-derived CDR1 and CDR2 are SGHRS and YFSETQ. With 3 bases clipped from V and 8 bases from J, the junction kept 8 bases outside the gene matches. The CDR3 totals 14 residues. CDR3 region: CASSSKTGGGGYTF. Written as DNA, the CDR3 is TGCGCCAGCAGCTCGAAAACAGGGGGCGGGGGCTACACCTTC. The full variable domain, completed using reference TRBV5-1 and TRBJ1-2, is KAGVTQTPRYLIKTRGQQVTLSCSPISGHRSVSWYQQTPGQGLQFLFEYFSETQRNKGNFPGRFSGRQFSNSRSEMNVSTLELGDSALYLCASSSKTGGGGYTFGSGTRLTVV.

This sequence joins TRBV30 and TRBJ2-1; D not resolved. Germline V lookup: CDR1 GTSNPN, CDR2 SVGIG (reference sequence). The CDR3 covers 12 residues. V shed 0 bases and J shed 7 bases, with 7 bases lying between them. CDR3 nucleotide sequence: TGTGCCTGGAGTGTAACCCGGAATGAGCAGTTCTTC. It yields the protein CAWSVTRNEQFF.

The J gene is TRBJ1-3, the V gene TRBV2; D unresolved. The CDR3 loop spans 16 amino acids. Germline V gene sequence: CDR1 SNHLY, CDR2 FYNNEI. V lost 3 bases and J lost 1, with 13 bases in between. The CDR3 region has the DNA TGTGCCAGCAGTGATTATATCAGGATTTCTGGAAACACCATATATTTT. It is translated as CASSDYIRISGNTIYF.

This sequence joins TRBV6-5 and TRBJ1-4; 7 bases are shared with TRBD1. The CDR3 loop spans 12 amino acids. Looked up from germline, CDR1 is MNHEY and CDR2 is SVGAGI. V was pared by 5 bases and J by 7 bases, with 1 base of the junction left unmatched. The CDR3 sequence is CASSRTGEKLFF. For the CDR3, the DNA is TGTGCCAGCAGTAGGACAGGTGAAAAACTGTTTTTT.

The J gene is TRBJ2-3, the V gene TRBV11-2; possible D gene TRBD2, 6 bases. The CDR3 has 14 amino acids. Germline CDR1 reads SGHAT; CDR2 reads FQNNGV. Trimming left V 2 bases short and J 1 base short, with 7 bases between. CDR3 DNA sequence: TGTGCCAGCAGCTTAACGGGGGGCACAGATACGCAGTATTTT. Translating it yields CASSLTGGTDTQYF.

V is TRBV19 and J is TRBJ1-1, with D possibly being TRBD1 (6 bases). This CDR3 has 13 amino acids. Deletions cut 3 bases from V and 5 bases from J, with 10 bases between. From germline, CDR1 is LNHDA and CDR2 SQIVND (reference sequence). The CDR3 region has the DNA TGTGCCAGTAGTATTAGAGGGGGGACTGAAGCTTTCTTT. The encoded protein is CASSIRGGTEAFF. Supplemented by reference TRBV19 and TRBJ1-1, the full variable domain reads DGGITQSPKYLFRKEGQNVTLSCEQNLNHDAMYWYRQDPGQGLRLIYYSQIVNDFQKGDIAEGYSVSREKKESFPLTVTSAQKNPTAFYLCASSIRGGTEAFFGQGTRLTVV.

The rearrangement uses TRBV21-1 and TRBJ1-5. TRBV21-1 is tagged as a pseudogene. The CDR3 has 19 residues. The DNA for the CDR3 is TGTGCCAGCAGCAATTCTGGGACCCCTAAATTAGATAGCAATCAGCCCCAGCATTTT. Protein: CASSNSGTPKLDSNQPQHF.

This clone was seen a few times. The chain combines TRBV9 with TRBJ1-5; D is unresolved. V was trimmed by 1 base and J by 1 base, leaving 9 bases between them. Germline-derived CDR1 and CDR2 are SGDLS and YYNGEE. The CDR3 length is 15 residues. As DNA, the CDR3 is TGTGCCAGCAGCGTAAGTTCTAGGAGCAATCAGCCCCAGCATTTT. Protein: CASSVSSRSNQPQHF.

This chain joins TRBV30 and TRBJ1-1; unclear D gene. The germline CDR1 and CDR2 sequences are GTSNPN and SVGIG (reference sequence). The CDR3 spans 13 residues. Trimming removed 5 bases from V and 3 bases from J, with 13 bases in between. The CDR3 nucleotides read TGTGCCTGGCGTGATATGGGGTACACTGAAGCTTTCTTT. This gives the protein CAWRDMGYTEAFF.

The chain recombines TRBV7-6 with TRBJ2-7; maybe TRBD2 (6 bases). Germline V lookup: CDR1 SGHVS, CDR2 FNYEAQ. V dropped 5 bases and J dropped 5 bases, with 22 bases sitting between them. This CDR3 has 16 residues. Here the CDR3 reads CASSPAGWGEGHEQYF. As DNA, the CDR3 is TGTGCCAGCAGCCCGGCGGGGTGGGGTGAAGGGCACGAGCAGTACTTC.

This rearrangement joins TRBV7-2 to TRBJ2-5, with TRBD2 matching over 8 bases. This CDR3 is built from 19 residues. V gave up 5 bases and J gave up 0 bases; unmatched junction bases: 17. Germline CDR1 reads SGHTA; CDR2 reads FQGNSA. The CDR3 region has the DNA TGTGCCAGCAGCCCGGGGGTAACCACTAGCGGAGTGTACCAAGAGACCCAGTACTTC. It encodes CASSPGVTTSGVYQETQYF.

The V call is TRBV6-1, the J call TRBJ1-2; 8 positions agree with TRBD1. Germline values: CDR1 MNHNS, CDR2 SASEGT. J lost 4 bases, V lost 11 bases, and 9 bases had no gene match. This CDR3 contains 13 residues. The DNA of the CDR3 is TGTGCCTGCCGACAGGGGACTTTCTATGGCTACACCTTC. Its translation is CACRQGTFYGYTF.

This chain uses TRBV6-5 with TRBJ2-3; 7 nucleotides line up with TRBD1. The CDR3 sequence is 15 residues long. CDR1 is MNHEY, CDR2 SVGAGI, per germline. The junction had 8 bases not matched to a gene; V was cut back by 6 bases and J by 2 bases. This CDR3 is CASSQQGTSTDTQYF. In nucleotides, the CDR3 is TGTGCCAGCAGCCAACAGGGGACGTCCACAGATACGCAGTATTTT.

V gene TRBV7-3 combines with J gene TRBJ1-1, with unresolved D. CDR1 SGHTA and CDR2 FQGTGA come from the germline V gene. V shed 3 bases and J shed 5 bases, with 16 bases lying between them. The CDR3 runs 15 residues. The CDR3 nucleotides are TGTGCCAGCAGCTTGTCGGGAGGGAGTAAAACTGAAGCTTTCTTT. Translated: CASSLSGGSKTEAFF.

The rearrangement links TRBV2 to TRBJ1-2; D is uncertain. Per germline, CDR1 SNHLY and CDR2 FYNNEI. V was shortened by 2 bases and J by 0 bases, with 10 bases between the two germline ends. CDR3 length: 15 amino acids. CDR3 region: CASSELTATNYGYTF. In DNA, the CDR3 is TGTGCCAGCAGTGAATTAACAGCCACTAACTATGGCTACACCTTC.

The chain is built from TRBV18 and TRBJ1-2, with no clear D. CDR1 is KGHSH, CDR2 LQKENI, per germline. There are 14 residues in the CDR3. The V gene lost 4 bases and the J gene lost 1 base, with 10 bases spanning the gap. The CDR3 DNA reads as TGTGCCAGCTCACTAAAGACTGATAACTATGGCTACACCTTC. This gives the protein CASSLKTDNYGYTF.